This T cell receptor (beta chain) stems from a study of Ad26.COV2.S vaccination and SARS-CoV-2 variants. Study findings and constraints: Researchers reported similar non-spike TCR breadth in vaccine and placebo recipients. There was a possibility that the TCR breadth and depth analyses underestimated total T cell responses. Vaccinees showed greater spike-specific TCR breadth than placebo recipients.

Germline V gene lookup returns CDR1 SGHVS and CDR2 FNYEAQ. Trimming shortened V by 2 bases and J by 0 bases, and 15 bases separated the two germline ends. This CDR3 has 17 residues. TCRdb's copy holds only in-frame clones and misses some; the assay was immunoSEQ multiplex PCR. The data contain hundreds of thousands of clones, around 92% of them singletons. On this clone: No antigen is known for it.

The specimen was peripheral blood, collected after recovery from COVID-19. The chain links TRBV7-6 to TRBJ2-3; D is possibly TRBD1 (6 bases). This TCR came from a human donor who had recovered from COVID-19. CDR3 in amino acids: CASSLTFTGMSTDTQYF. The CDR3 nucleotides are TGTGCCAGCAGCTTAACGTTTACAGGGATGAGCACAGATACGCAGTATTTT. The whole variable domain, filled in from reference TRBV7-6 and TRBJ2-3, reads GAGVSQSPRYKVTKRGQDVALRCDPISGHVSLYWYRQALGQGPEFLTYFNYEAQQDKSGLPNDRFSAERPEGSISTLTIQRTEQRDSAMYRCASSLTFTGMSTDTQYFGPGTRLTVL.